The clone carrying this T cell receptor beta chain was picked up one time. The target antigen is unknown. Treatment defined: roughly 10-day PBMC culture with coronavirus spike peptide pools or control peptides (ViraFEST assay). Samples of CD4+ T cells were obtained from the unexposed donor before the COVID-19 pandemic (2011-2018). The entry originates in a study of vaccination and CD4 T cells after COVID-19. The Oncomine TCR Beta short-read assay was applied to DNA of cultured CD4+ T cells. TCRdb reprocessed the PCR reads via MiXCR and lists one record per CDR3 protein. The top ten clones hold approximately 25% of a sample with more than 7,500 distinct CDR3 sequences, 50% of them seen once. From germline, CDR1 is MGHRA and CDR2 YSYEKL. This CDR3 is built from 15 residues. Trimming stripped 3 bases from V and 0 bases from J, with 6 bases between.

V gene TRBV4-1 combines with J gene TRBJ1-6; unclear D gene. The TCR was taken from a human donor in good health. Source material: CD4+ T cells from blood, cultured in vitro. The CDR3 DNA reads as TGCGCCAGCAGCCATTCTTTCTCCTATAATTCACCCCTCCACTTT. Residues: CASSHSFSYNSPLHF.